These 3 T cell receptor beta chains were sequenced from one sample in a study of control samples from healthy donors and cancer patients. Clones were read by immunoSEQ multiplex PCR, and TCRdb kept only the in-frame ones, dropping some. Here the sample spans about 190,000 clones, 90% to 95% being singletons. The sample taken for sequencing was blood. These TCRs come from a man younger than 35 in good health.

This chain joins TRBV7-3 and TRBJ2-7; unclear D gene. This CDR3 contains 13 residues. Trimming pared 5 bases from V and 5 bases from J, leaving 13 bases between. The germline gives CDR1 SGHTA, CDR2 FQGTGA. The CDR3 loop is CASSPAGSHEQYF. The CDR3 coding sequence is TGTGCCAGCAGCCCTGCTGGCAGCCACGAGCAGTACTTC.

This chain connects TRBV2 to TRBJ1-2; perhaps TRBD1 as D (6 bases). This CDR3 comprises 12 residues. Germline V lookup: CDR1 SNHLY, CDR2 FYNNEI. V was trimmed by 9 bases and J by 5 bases, leaving 13 bases between them. The CDR3 nucleotides are TGTGCCAGGGGTGGACAGTCTTATGGCTACACCTTC. It yields the protein CARGGQSYGYTF.

This clone was picked up a small number of times. The J gene is TRBJ1-1, the V gene TRBV21-1; the table's D call, TRBD1, has no DNA check behind it. TRBV21-1 is noted as a pseudogene. The length of the CDR3 is 17 residues. The CDR3 protein is CASIPLPWDSQNTEAFF. DNA for the CDR3: TGTGCCAGCATCCCCTTACCATGGGACAGCCAGAACACTGAAGCTTTCTTT.